This T cell receptor beta chain was sequenced in a study of CD8+ T cells in alopecia areata. The overall study: For the treated group, dosing was oral tofacitinib at 5 to 10 mg twice daily.

Specified treatment: oral pan-JAK inhibitor, 5-10 mg twice daily. Both peripheral blood and punch biopsies of lesional scalp skin were obtained from patients who had alopecia areata. Study-level points and caveats: TCRs were shared less clearly across patients than in mice, possibly for HLA-related reasons. Amid tofacitinib therapy, many expanded lesional clones stayed present in scalp and blood.

Sequencing relied on a cDNA template that was reverse transcribed from extracted RNA. TCRdb's table, derived via immunoSEQ multiplex PCR, lists solely in-frame clones and lacks some. This table has about 220,000 clones, about 58% appearing once. Comment on this clone: Its antigen is not identified.

Germline-derived CDR1 and CDR2 are GTSNPN and SVGIG (reference sequence). V was cut by 0 bases and J by 5 bases, with 7 bases left in between. The CDR3 runs 12 residues. The sample in question was CD4+ T cells sorted from blood, obtained at week 4, from a patient treated with tofacitinib. This chain uses TRBV30 with TRBJ1-2; the D is unclear. This TCR came from a human donor with alopecia areata. The CDR3 nucleotides read TGTGCCTGGAGTGTAGGAAAATATGGCTACACCTTC. Amino acid sequence: CAWSVGKYGYTF.